The rows below give T cell receptor beta chains drawn from one sample of a study of blood T cell repertoires in COVID-19. Measured with immunoSEQ multiplex PCR; TCRdb has only the in-frame clones, and not every one. The data hold roughly 340,000 clones, with 89% observed a single time. Sequences were obtained from peripheral blood. The receptors stem from a woman under 40 with COVID-19, enrolled during active disease. The CDR3 runs from the conserved cysteine through the conserved F or W. Each record gives: J gene, D gene, V gene, clone size, CDR3 DNA, CDR3 protein. D genes are given only for firm matches. A clone size is listed for some rows: how often the clone was seen (once, few, many), or a class if it is expanded.

j_gene: TRBJ2-1
d_gene: TRBD2
v_gene: TRBV2
abundance: -
CDR3nt: TGTGCCAGCAGGGAACTAGCGGGGGGGCACAATGAGCAGTTCTTC
CDR3aa: CASRELAGGHNEQFF

j_gene: TRBJ1-5
d_gene: -
v_gene: TRBV19
abundance: -
CDR3nt: TGTGCCAGTAGTATCGTTAGCCAGCCCCAGCATTTT
CDR3aa: CASSIVSQPQHF

j_gene: TRBJ1-1
d_gene: -
v_gene: TRBV6-5
abundance: -
CDR3nt: TGTGCCAGCAGTTACAACAGGGAAACTGAAGCTTTCTTT
CDR3aa: CASSYNRETEAFF

j_gene: TRBJ1-3
d_gene: -
v_gene: TRBV28
abundance: -
CDR3nt: TGTGCCAGCAGTATGTCACAGGGACGATTAGACACCATATATTTT
CDR3aa: CASSMSQGRLDTIYF

j_gene: TRBJ1-2
d_gene: -
v_gene: TRBV27
abundance: -
CDR3nt: TGTGCCAGCAGTTACCAACGGGGGGGAAACTATGGCTACACCTTC
CDR3aa: CASSYQRGGNYGYTF

j_gene: TRBJ2-1
d_gene: TRBD2
v_gene: TRBV6-2/TRBV6-3
abundance: many
CDR3nt: TGTGCCAGCAGTTACACGCCCGGGACTAGCGGGAGGAACAGGATGAATGAGCAGTTCTTC
CDR3aa: CASSYTPGTSGRNRMNEQFF

j_gene: TRBJ1-5
d_gene: TRBD1
v_gene: TRBV13
abundance: once
CDR3nt: TGTGCCAGCAGCTCCTATTCCGGGACAGGGGGTAATCAGCCCCAGCATTTT
CDR3aa: CASSSYSGTGGNQPQHF

j_gene: TRBJ2-3
d_gene: -
v_gene: TRBV2
abundance: -
CDR3nt: TGTGCCAGCATTAGGCGAGGCGAAGATACGCAGTATTTT
CDR3aa: CASIRRGEDTQYF

j_gene: TRBJ1-2
d_gene: TRBD1
v_gene: TRBV4-1
abundance: -
CDR3nt: TGCGCCAGCAGCCAAGCGCGGACAGGGACTAACTATGGCTACACCTTC
CDR3aa: CASSQARTGTNYGYTF

j_gene: TRBJ2-5
d_gene: -
v_gene: TRBV3-1/TRBV3-2
abundance: -
CDR3nt: TGTGCCAGCAGCCAAGGGGAGACGGAGTCGGCGACCCAGTACTTC
CDR3aa: CASSQGETESATQYF

j_gene: TRBJ2-1
d_gene: -
v_gene: TRBV21-1
abundance: -
CDR3nt: TGTGCCAGCGGGGGACAAACCTCCTACAATGAGCAGTTCTTC
CDR3aa: CASGGQTSYNEQFF

j_gene: TRBJ2-1
d_gene: TRBD2
v_gene: TRBV5-1
abundance: -
CDR3nt: TGCGCCAGCAGCTCGGGACTAGCGGGAGAGTACAATGAGCAGTTCTTC
CDR3aa: CASSSGLAGEYNEQFF

j_gene: TRBJ1-5
d_gene: TRBD1
v_gene: TRBV4-2
abundance: -
CDR3nt: TGTGCCAGCAGCCAAGATCTCATTCCCAGAAGACAGGGAGAAAGTCAGCCCCAGCATTTT
CDR3aa: CASSQDLIPRRQGESQPQHF

j_gene: TRBJ1-4
d_gene: TRBD1
v_gene: TRBV6-6
abundance: -
CDR3nt: TGTGCCAGCAGTTACAAAGGGGGCGGTGAAGAAAAACTGTTTTTT
CDR3aa: CASSYKGGGEEKLFF

j_gene: TRBJ2-3
d_gene: -
v_gene: TRBV5-1
abundance: -
CDR3nt: TGCGCCAGCAAAGTGAGCGTCACAGATACGCAGTATTTT
CDR3aa: CASKVSVTDTQYF

j_gene: TRBJ1-4
d_gene: TRBD1
v_gene: TRBV3-1/TRBV3-2
abundance: -
CDR3nt: TGTGCCAGCGGTAGACAGGGGGGGAGAACTAATGAAAAACTGTTTTTT
CDR3aa: CASGRQGGRTNEKLFF

j_gene: TRBJ1-5
d_gene: -
v_gene: TRBV20-1
abundance: once
CDR3nt: TGCAGTGCTAGTTCGGGTTACGGCAATCAGCCCCAGCATTTT
CDR3aa: CSASSGYGNQPQHF

j_gene: TRBJ1-2
d_gene: -
v_gene: TRBV6-5
abundance: once
CDR3nt: TGTGCCAGCAGTTACGAACGGGGGTATGGCTACACCTTC
CDR3aa: CASSYERGYGYTF

j_gene: TRBJ1-1
d_gene: -
v_gene: TRBV27
abundance: -
CDR3nt: TGTGCCAGCAGTTTATCTTGGCCGGGACATAACACTGAAGCTTTCTTT
CDR3aa: CASSLSWPGHNTEAFF

j_gene: TRBJ2-3
d_gene: TRBD2
v_gene: TRBV9
abundance: -
CDR3nt: TGTGCCAGCAGCGAGAGCGGGAGGACAGATACGCAGTATTTT
CDR3aa: CASSESGRTDTQYF

j_gene: TRBJ2-1
d_gene: -
v_gene: TRBV6-5
abundance: -
CDR3nt: TGTGCCAGCAGTTACTTAGGAGGGCCCACCAATGAGCAGTTCTTC
CDR3aa: CASSYLGGPTNEQFF

j_gene: TRBJ1-3
d_gene: TRBD1
v_gene: TRBV5-1
abundance: -
CDR3nt: TGCGCCAGCAACCCGGGACAGGGGGAAAACACCATATATTTT
CDR3aa: CASNPGQGENTIYF